One sample yielded the 25 T cell receptor beta chains listed below, sequenced in a study of T cells after yellow fever vaccination. TCRdb re-analysed the 5' RACE reads in MiXCR, keeping a single row per CDR3 protein. This sample has hundreds of thousands of distinct CDR3 sequences; about 12% occur once, and the top ten carry about 16%. Source: PBMCs, taken on the day of the yellow fever booster vaccination. Source of these receptors: a man aged 25-40 years who received the YFV17D yellow fever vaccine.

Only a few counts were recorded for this clonotype. The chain has TRBV11-2 and TRBJ2-1; D is unresolved. CDR1 is SGHAT and CDR2 is FQNNGV in the germline V gene. Trimming cost V 5 bases and J 6 bases, with 14 bases left between them. There are 14 residues in the CDR3. Here the CDR3 reads CASSARASTNEQFF. As DNA, the CDR3 is TGTGCCAGCAGCGCCAGAGCGAGTACCAATGAGCAGTTCTTC.

This clonotype came up a few times. The rearrangement uses TRBV12-3 or TRBV12-4 and TRBJ1-5; TRBD1 is a possible D gene (5 bases). The V end was cut by 1 base, the J end by 6 bases, with 13 bases between. The CDR3 runs to 15 residues. The DNA for the CDR3 is TGTGCCAGCAGTTTAGGACCCGGGGGAGGTCAGCCCCAGCATTTT. Translating it yields CASSLGPGGGQPQHF.

The chain uses TRBV4-2 and TRBJ1-5; D possibly corresponds to TRBD1 (5 bases). The CDR3 length is 14 residues. Trimming shortened V by 0 bases and J by 6 bases, and 9 bases separated the two germline ends. CDR1 is LGHNA and CDR2 is YNFKEQ in the germline V gene. CDR3 loop: CASSQDWGSQPQHF. CDR3 nucleotides: TGTGCCAGCAGCCAAGATTGGGGGTCTCAGCCCCAGCATTTT.

The sample holds a few counts of this clonotype. CDR3 in DNA: TGTGCCAGCAGCTTGGCGGCAGGGGTGTATTCACCCCTCCACTTT. Translating it yields CASSLAAGVYSPLHF. This chain joins TRBV5-6 and TRBJ1-6; D may be TRBD1 (6 bases). Trimming removed 0 bases from V and 8 bases from J, with 12 bases in between. The CDR3 is 15 amino acids. Germline V gene lookup returns CDR1 SGHDT and CDR2 YYEEEE.

This clonotype was detected ten times or more. The chain uses TRBV5-1 and TRBJ2-5, with D possibly being TRBD2 (6 bases). V was pared by 7 bases and J by 5 bases, with 15 bases between. The CDR3 runs 13 residues. Germline V lookup: CDR1 SGHRS, CDR2 YFSETQ. The CDR3, as DNA: TGCGCCAGCCTTAAGCGGAGGGGTGAGACCCAGTACTTC. Its translation is CASLKRRGETQYF.

J is TRBJ2-1 and V is TRBV3-1; maybe TRBD1 (5 bases). The CDR3 runs to 14 residues. V gave up 5 bases and J gave up 9 bases, with 17 bases separating them. Looked up from germline, CDR1 is LGHDT and CDR2 is YNNKEL (reference sequence). The CDR3 bases are TGTGCCAGCAGCGGGAAGTGGGGCGCTCGTGAGCAGTTCTTC. It yields the protein CASSGKWGAREQFF.

The chain joins TRBV20-1 to TRBJ2-7, with D possibly being TRBD1 (5 bases). Trimming took off 0 bases at V and 2 bases at J, with 17 bases between the two ends. Germline lookup yields CDR1 DFQATT and CDR2 SNEGSKA (reference sequence). The CDR3 runs 16 residues. CDR3 nucleotide sequence: TGCAGTGCTAGAGATCTCAGCAGGGCCTACACCTACGAGCAGTACTTC. This sequence encodes CSARDLSRAYTYEQYF.

The table lists this clonotype with a few counts. The CDR3 DNA reads as TGTGCCAGCAGTTACCGGGGTACGGGGAGCTCCTACAATGAGCAGTTCTTC. It specifies CASSYRGTGSSYNEQFF. This chain joins TRBV6-5 and TRBJ2-1; the D gene is possibly TRBD2 (5 bases). CDR3 length equals 17 residues. V gave up 2 bases and J gave up 0 bases, with 14 bases separating them. CDR1 is MNHEY, CDR2 SVGAGI, per germline.

This clonotype turned up a few times. The chain combines TRBV7-9 with TRBJ1-1, with a weak D call TRBD1 (6 bases). V was pared by 5 bases and J by 0 bases, with 13 bases between. There are 15 residues in the CDR3. In germline, CDR1 is SEHNR, CDR2 FQNEAQ (reference sequence). CDR3 sequence (DNA): TGTGCCAGCAGCCACGGGGGCGCGGTGAACACTGAAGCTTTCTTT. It codes for CASSHGGAVNTEAFF.

This clonotype has a handful of counts. The chain carries TRBV7-8 and TRBJ2-2; D unclear. The V gene lost 1 base and the J gene lost 1 base, with 10 bases spanning the gap. Germline V gene data show CDR1 as SGHVS and CDR2 as FQNEAQ. The CDR3 has 16 amino acids. CDR3 sequence reads: CASSLGLGKNTGELFF. For the CDR3, the DNA is TGTGCCAGCAGCTTAGGGCTTGGCAAGAACACCGGGGAGCTGTTTTTT.

This clonotype showed up many times. The chain combines TRBV5-1 with TRBJ2-7; D gene ambiguous. The CDR3 spans 14 residues. Germline lookup yields CDR1 SGHRS and CDR2 YFSETQ. V lost 0 bases to trimming and J lost 2 bases, with 9 bases between them. The DNA for the CDR3 is TGCGCCAGCAGCTTGGCCTTGGAACCCTACGAGCAGTACTTC. Translation: CASSLALEPYEQYF.

CDR3 nucleotide sequence: TGCAGTGCTAGCCGGACCGGGTTTTCGTACGAGCAGTACTTC. Translating it yields CSASRTGFSYEQYF. V gene TRBV20-1 combines with J gene TRBJ2-7, with no clear D. This CDR3 contains 14 residues. V dropped 3 bases and J dropped 4 bases, with 16 bases sitting between them. Germline assignment: CDR1 DFQATT and CDR2 SNEGSKA (reference sequence).

This clonotype came up a few times. The rearrangement links TRBV20-1 to TRBJ2-4; possible D gene TRBD2, 5 bases. The CDR3 runs to 17 residues. In germline, CDR1 is DFQATT, CDR2 SNEGSKA (reference sequence). The ends were cut back, 0 bases at V and 5 bases at J, with 20 bases in the middle. The DNA for the CDR3 is TGCAGTGCTAGAGATCGCCAAACGCGGGCCAGCCAAAACATTCAGTACTTC. Translation gives CSARDRQTRASQNIQYF.

The rearrangement uses TRBV6-5 and TRBJ2-1, with TRBD1 matching over 7 bases. CDR3 size: 15 residues. The germline V gene has CDR1 MNHEY and CDR2 SVGAGI. Unmatched junction bases numbered 7, after V lost 4 bases and J lost 4 bases. CDR3 sequence (DNA): TGTGCCAGCAGTTTGGGGACAGTTGATTACAATGAGCAGTTCTTC. Translated: CASSLGTVDYNEQFF.

This clonotype was observed a few times. The rearrangement uses TRBV20-1 and TRBJ2-7; TRBD2 might be the D (5 bases). Germline CDR1 and CDR2: DFQATT and SNEGSKA (reference sequence). The CDR3 spans 11 residues. The CDR3 DNA is TGCACCTCGGGGTTTCCCTACGAGCAGTACTTC. Translation gives CTSGFPYEQYF.

This clonotype was counted a few times. The CDR3 sequence: CASSLINTGELFF. CDR3 in DNA: TGTGCCAGCAGTTTAATCAACACCGGGGAGCTGTTTTTT. The V call is TRBV12-3 or TRBV12-4, the J call TRBJ2-2; D gene unclear. This CDR3 is 13 amino acids long. Trimming took 2 bases from V and 2 from J, leaving 3 bases between them.

This clonotype was detected a few times. This chain uses TRBV5-1 with TRBJ2-7; TRBD2 aligns across 9 bases. V gave up 0 bases and J gave up 5 bases; unmatched junction bases: 9. The CDR3 consists of 16 residues. Germline V CDR1 and CDR2: SGHRS, YFSETQ. The CDR3 DNA follows: TGCGCCAGCAGCTTGGCCAGGGTAGCGGGAGTAAACGAGCAGTACTTC. It encodes CASSLARVAGVNEQYF.

CDR3 sequence: CASSPPGLLLVNEQFF. The CDR3 DNA sequence: TGTGCCAGCAGCCCCCCCGGCCTACTTCTGGTCAATGAGCAGTTCTTC. The chain employs TRBV9 and TRBJ2-1; no clear D gene. V lost 4 bases and J 6 bases, leaving 20 bases between the germline ends. This CDR3 has 16 residues. Germline V gene sequence: CDR1 SGDLS, CDR2 YYNGEE.

This clonotype has only a few counts. The chain has TRBV19 and TRBJ2-7; 12 bases fit TRBD2. This CDR3 comprises 15 residues. Trimming removed 6 bases from V and 7 bases from J; junction bases left unmatched: 10. CDR1 LNHDA and CDR2 SQIVND come from the germline V gene (reference sequence). DNA of the CDR3: TGTGCCAGTAGCCGACTAGCGGGGGACCCCTTGGAGCAGTACTTC. Translated: CASSRLAGDPLEQYF.

This clonotype was observed a few times. The rearrangement links TRBV7-8 to TRBJ2-1, with unresolved D. Looked up from germline, CDR1 is SGHVS and CDR2 is FQNEAQ. This CDR3 is built from 16 residues. V lost 1 base and J 3 bases, leaving 13 bases between the germline ends. This chain's CDR3 is CASSLGGGLFYNEQFF. As DNA, the CDR3 is TGTGCCAGCAGCTTAGGGGGTGGGCTTTTCTACAATGAGCAGTTCTTC.

This clonotype was found a few times. The rearrangement links TRBV7-9 to TRBJ2-2, with TRBD2 as a possible D gene (5 bases). The germline V and J ends were trimmed by 2 bases and 7 bases, with 11 bases remaining between them. CDR1 SEHNR and CDR2 FQNEAQ come from the germline V gene (reference sequence). The CDR3 covers 14 residues. CDR3 residues: CASSLTRANGELFF. In nucleotides, the CDR3 is TGTGCCAGCAGCTTAACTAGGGCCAACGGGGAGCTGTTTTTT.

The chain employs TRBV6-2 or TRBV6-3 and TRBJ2-7; weak D call: TRBD2 (7 bases). The CDR3 is 15 amino acids. Germline V gives CDR1 MNHEY, CDR2 SVGEGT. The V end was cut by 6 bases, the J end by 4 bases, with 19 bases between. The CDR3 reads CASSPGGGSRYEQYF. CDR3 nucleotides: TGTGCCAGCAGCCCGGGGGGCGGGAGCCGTTACGAGCAGTACTTC.

This clonotype showed up many times. The genes are TRBV20-1 and TRBJ2-7; the D gene is possibly TRBD2 (6 bases). The germline gives CDR1 DFQATT, CDR2 SNEGSKA (reference sequence). V lost 6 bases and J 2 bases, leaving 14 bases between the germline ends. There are 13 residues in the CDR3. CDR3 loop: CSAEEGSAYEQYF. The CDR3 DNA reads as TGCAGTGCCGAGGAGGGGTCCGCCTACGAGCAGTACTTC.

This clonotype occurred a few times. The V and J genes are TRBV29-1 and TRBJ1-1; 10 bases map to TRBD1. From germline, CDR1 is SQVTM and CDR2 ANQGSEA. The CDR3 covers 12 residues. The ends lost 7 bases at V and 5 bases at J; junction bases unmatched: 4. The CDR3 reads CSGDRGGTEAFF. In DNA, the CDR3 is TGCAGCGGGGACAGGGGTGGAACTGAAGCTTTCTTT.

A few counts support this clonotype. V gene TRBV3-1 combines with J gene TRBJ1-5; 9 bases match TRBD1. This CDR3 has 16 amino acids. The junction had 5 bases not matched to a gene; V was cut back by 1 base and J by 4 bases. CDR1 and CDR2 from the germline V gene are LGHDT and YNNKEL (reference sequence). In DNA form, the CDR3 reads TGTGCCAGCAGCCAAGCGGGACAGGGTGGGAATCAGCCCCAGCATTTT. Its translation: CASSQAGQGGNQPQHF.